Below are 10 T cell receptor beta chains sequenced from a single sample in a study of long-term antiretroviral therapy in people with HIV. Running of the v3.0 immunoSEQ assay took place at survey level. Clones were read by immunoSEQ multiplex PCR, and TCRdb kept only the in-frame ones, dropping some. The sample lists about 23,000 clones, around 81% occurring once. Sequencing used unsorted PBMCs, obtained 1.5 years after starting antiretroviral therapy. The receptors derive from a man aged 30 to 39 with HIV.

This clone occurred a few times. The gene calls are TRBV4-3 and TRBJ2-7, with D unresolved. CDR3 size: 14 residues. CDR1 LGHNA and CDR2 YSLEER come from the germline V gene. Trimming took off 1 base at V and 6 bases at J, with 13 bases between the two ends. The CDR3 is CASSQGEDGSEQYF. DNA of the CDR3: TGCGCCAGCAGCCAAGGAGAGGACGGGTCCGAGCAGTACTTC.

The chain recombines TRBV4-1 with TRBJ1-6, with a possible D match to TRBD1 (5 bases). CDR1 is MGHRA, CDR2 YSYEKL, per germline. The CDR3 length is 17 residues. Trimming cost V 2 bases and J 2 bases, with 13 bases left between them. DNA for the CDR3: TGCGCCAGCAGCCAACAGGAAGGGGTGACCTATAATTCACCCCTCCACTTT. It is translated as CASSQQEGVTYNSPLHF.

CDR3: CSIRLAYEQYF. Here the CDR3 DNA reads TGCAGTATTCGTCTGGCCTACGAGCAGTACTTC. The genes are TRBV20-1 and TRBJ2-7; D remains unclear. Germline assignment: CDR1 DFQATT and CDR2 SNEGSKA (reference sequence). This CDR3 has 11 amino acids. V was pared by 8 bases and J by 2 bases, with 10 bases between.

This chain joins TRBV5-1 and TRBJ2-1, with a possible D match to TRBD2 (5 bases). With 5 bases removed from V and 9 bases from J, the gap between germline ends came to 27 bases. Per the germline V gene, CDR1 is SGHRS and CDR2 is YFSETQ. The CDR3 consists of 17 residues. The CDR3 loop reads CASSDSFAGGALGEQFF. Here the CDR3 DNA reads TGCGCCAGCAGTGACTCGTTTGCGGGCGGTGCCCTCGGTGAGCAGTTCTTC.

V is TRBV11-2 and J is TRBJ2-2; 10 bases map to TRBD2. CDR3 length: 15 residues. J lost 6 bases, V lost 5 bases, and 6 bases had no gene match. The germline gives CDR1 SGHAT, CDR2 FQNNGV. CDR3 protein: CASSDLAGASGELFF. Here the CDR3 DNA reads TGTGCCAGCAGCGATCTAGCGGGAGCCTCCGGGGAGCTGTTTTTT.

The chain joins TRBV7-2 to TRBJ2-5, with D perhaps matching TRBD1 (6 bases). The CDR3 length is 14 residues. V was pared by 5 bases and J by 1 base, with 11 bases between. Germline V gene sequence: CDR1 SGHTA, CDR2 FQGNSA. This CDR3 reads CASSPATGQETQYF. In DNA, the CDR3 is TGTGCCAGCAGCCCGGCGACAGGCCAAGAGACCCAGTACTTC.

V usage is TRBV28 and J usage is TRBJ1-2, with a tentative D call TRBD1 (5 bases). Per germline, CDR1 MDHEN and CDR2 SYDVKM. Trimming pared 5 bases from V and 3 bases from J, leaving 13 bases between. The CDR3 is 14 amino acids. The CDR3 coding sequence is TGTGCCAGCAGTCCAGGGATCCTCCACTATGGCTACACCTTC. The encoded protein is CASSPGILHYGYTF.

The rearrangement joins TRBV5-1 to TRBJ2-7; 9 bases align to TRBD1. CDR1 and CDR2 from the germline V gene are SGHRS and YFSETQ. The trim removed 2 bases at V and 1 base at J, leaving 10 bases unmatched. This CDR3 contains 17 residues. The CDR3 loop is CASSFTGPDRGSYEQYF. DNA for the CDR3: TGCGCCAGCAGCTTTACCGGGCCGGACAGGGGATCCTACGAGCAGTACTTC.

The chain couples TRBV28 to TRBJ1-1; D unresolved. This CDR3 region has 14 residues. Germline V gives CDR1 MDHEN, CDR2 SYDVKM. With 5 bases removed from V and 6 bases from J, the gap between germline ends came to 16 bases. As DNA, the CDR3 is TGTGCCAGCAGTCCCTCTGGCACGGCCGCTGAAGCTTTCTTT. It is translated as CASSPSGTAAEAFF.

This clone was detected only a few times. The CDR3 reads CASSDLDSYEQYF. The CDR3 bases are TGTGCCAGCAGCGATCTCGACTCCTACGAGCAGTACTTC. The V and J genes are TRBV11-2 and TRBJ2-7; no reliable D call. This CDR3 is built from 13 residues. Between the trimmed V and J ends, which lost 5 bases and 0 bases, there was a span of 8 bases. The germline V gene encodes CDR1 SGHAT and CDR2 FQNNGV.